These 14 T cell receptor beta chains came from one sample sequenced in a study of blood T cells in healthy people across ages. Next came a second PCR, run for about 6 to 11 cycles, which used a sample-barcoded 5' primer along with a J-beta primer mix. From the 5' RACE reads, TCRdb called clonotypes with MiXCR, one entry per CDR3 protein. The sample includes roughly 680,000 distinct CDR3 sequences, 49% of them seen just once. Source material: blood. All receptors derive from a woman between 55 and 75 years old in good health.

V usage is TRBV2 and J usage is TRBJ2-4; possible D gene TRBD1, 5 bases. The J call could be wrong; TRBJ2-7 is a better fit for the DNA end. CDR1 is SNHLY, CDR2 FYNNEI, per germline. This CDR3 contains 13 residues. This chain's CDR3 is CASNPDTVYEQYF. In DNA, the CDR3 is TGTGCCAGCAACCCGGACACGGTCTACGAGCAGTACTTC.

This clonotype was counted ten times or more. The V and J genes are TRBV7-9 and TRBJ1-2; D is possibly TRBD1 (5 bases). CDR3 length: 14 residues. With 4 bases removed from V and 4 bases from J, the gap between germline ends came to 13 bases. Germline V gene lookup returns CDR1 SEHNR and CDR2 FQNEAQ (reference sequence). The CDR3 sequence is CASSSGTASYGYTF. As DNA, the CDR3 is TGTGCCAGCAGCTCGGGGACGGCGAGCTATGGCTACACCTTC.

This chain uses TRBV2 with TRBJ1-1; unclear D gene. The V end was cut by 4 bases, the J end by 1 base, with 7 bases between. Per germline, CDR1 SNHLY and CDR2 FYNNEI. The CDR3 consists of 13 residues. The CDR3 DNA is TGTGCCAGCAGTGTATGGCAGAACACTGAAGCTTTCTTT. Translating it yields CASSVWQNTEAFF.

This clonotype was picked up many times. The CDR3 sequence is CASSSVGGTYEQYF. As DNA, the CDR3 is TGCGCCAGCAGCTCGGTGGGGGGAACCTACGAGCAGTACTTC. The V and J genes are TRBV5-1 and TRBJ2-7, with a possible D match to TRBD2 (6 bases). V was clipped by 3 bases and J by 2 bases, with 12 bases between them. Germline CDR1 SGHRS, CDR2 YFSETQ. The CDR3 is 14 residues long.

J is TRBJ2-3 and V is TRBV15, with 11 bases fitting TRBD2. The CDR3 sequence is 19 residues long. V lost 2 bases and J lost 0; bases outside the gene matches: 10. Germline values: CDR1 LNHNV, CDR2 YYDKDF (reference sequence). CDR3 nucleotide sequence: TGTGCCACCAGCAGATCCAGGACTAGCGGGCAGTCTAGCACAGATACGCAGTATTTT. Translated, it gives CATSRSRTSGQSSTDTQYF.

This clonotype came up a few times. The chain carries TRBV11-1 and TRBJ2-1; D not resolved. Trimming shortened V by 4 bases and J by 8 bases, and 27 bases separated the two germline ends. The CDR3 runs to 18 residues. Looked up from germline, CDR1 is SGHAT and CDR2 is FQDESV (reference sequence). In DNA, the CDR3 is TGTGCCAGCAGCTCACTCCCGCTCGGCGGTCCCTCAGGCTATGAGCAGTTCTTC. Translation gives CASSSLPLGGPSGYEQFF.

The chain uses TRBV5-5 and TRBJ2-7, with TRBD2 as a possible D gene (7 bases). The length of the CDR3 is 15 residues. With 3 bases removed from V and 2 bases from J, the gap between germline ends came to 15 bases. Germline CDR1 and CDR2: SGHKS and YYEKEE (reference sequence). DNA of the CDR3: TGTGCCAGCAGCTCCGGAGGGGGGGGCACCTACGAGCAGTACTTC. Translating it yields CASSSGGGGTYEQYF.

The V gene is TRBV24-1, the J gene TRBJ2-1; D may be TRBD2 (6 bases). CDR3 size: 16 residues. Germline CDR1 is KGHDR and CDR2 is SFDVKD. Trimming stripped 4 bases from V and 1 base from J, with 13 bases between. CDR3 nucleotide sequence: TGTGCCACCAGTGACCAAAGAGCGGGTTCCTACAATGAGCAGTTCTTC. As protein: CATSDQRAGSYNEQFF.

This clonotype was seen a single time. The rearrangement joins TRBV2 to TRBJ2-4, with D uncertain. The CDR3 runs to 13 residues. CDR1 is SNHLY, CDR2 FYNNEI, per germline. V was clipped by 7 bases and J by 5 bases, with 12 bases between them. The CDR3 nucleotides are TGTGCCAGCACTGAGGTCGAAGAAAACATTCAGTACTTC. Its translation is CASTEVEENIQYF.

J is TRBJ2-2 and V is TRBV20-1; D remains ambiguous. V gave up 2 bases and J gave up 6 bases, with 4 bases separating them. Per the germline V gene, CDR1 is DFQATT and CDR2 is SNEGSKA (reference sequence). The CDR3 has 11 residues. The CDR3 loop is CSARLAGELFF. The DNA for the CDR3 is TGCAGTGCTAGATTGGCCGGGGAGCTGTTTTTT.

In its sample, this clonotype was seen a few times. At one of its ends the junction is not consistent with the germline gene, which may arise from a read error. The chain employs TRBV11-2 and TRBJ2-7; 11 bases align to TRBD2. The CDR3 has 19 residues. CDR1 and CDR2 (germline): SGHAT, FQNNGV. CDR3 in DNA: TGTGCCAGCAGCTTACTACCTGGCCTAGCGGGGGGCGTCGTCTACGAGCGGTACTTC. It translates to CASSLLPGLAGGVVYERYF.

In its sample, this clonotype was seen a few times. J is TRBJ2-1 and V is TRBV6-1, with D possibly TRBD1 on 6 matching bases. Germline-derived CDR1 and CDR2 are MNHNS and SASEGT. Deletions cut 4 bases from V and 5 bases from J, with 12 bases between. The length of the CDR3 is 14 residues. The DNA of the CDR3 is TGTGCCAGCAGTGGACAGGTTAGAAACAATGAGCAGTTCTTC. Protein product: CASSGQVRNNEQFF.

V usage is TRBV15 and J usage is TRBJ2-7, with 8 bases aligning to TRBD1. The CDR3 is 15 residues long. The V segment lost 3 bases and the J segment 5 bases; nucleotides outside the gene matches: 9. In germline, CDR1 is LNHNV, CDR2 YYDKDF (reference sequence). CDR3 region: CATSRTGQGNNEQYF. CDR3 nucleotides: TGTGCCACCAGCAGGACTGGACAGGGCAACAACGAGCAGTACTTC.

This clonotype appeared a single time. The chain joins TRBV20-1 to TRBJ2-3, with 7 bases fitting TRBD2. Germline loops: CDR1 DFQATT, CDR2 SNEGSKA (reference sequence). J was trimmed by 0 bases and V by 2 bases; bases with no gene match: 5. The CDR3 has 15 amino acids. CDR3 nucleotides: TGCAGTGCTAGAAATAGCGGGTCTAGCACAGATACGCAGTATTTT. As protein: CSARNSGSSTDTQYF.